The clone carrying this TCR beta chain was detected ten times or more. Its specificity is not known. Healthy controls were blood bank volunteers in Maryland, USA. The data derive from a study of neurological immune-mediated disorders. General study points: The absence of shared CDR3 amino acid sequences among expanded clones across subjects suggests private repertoires in all groups. Multiple sclerosis, the disease with the least TCR clonal expansion, fell below healthy controls, whereas HTLV-1-associated myelopathy showed the most.

TCRdb recomputed calls from the 5' RACE reads with MiXCR, one row per CDR3 protein. Found here are about 27,000 distinct CDR3 sequences, under 25% of them singletons; the top ten hold around 16%. CDR3 size: 12 residues. Germline V gene data show CDR1 as MDHEN and CDR2 as SYDVKM. Trimming cost V 6 bases and J 5 bases, with 9 bases left between them. The genes are TRBV28 and TRBJ2-3; possibly TRBD2 for D (5 bases). This TCR derives from a woman aged 60 to 75 in good health. Sequencing used PBMCs. The CDR3: CASSGIRDTQYF. The CDR3 DNA reads TGTGCCAGCAGCGGGATAAGAGATACGCAGTATTTT.